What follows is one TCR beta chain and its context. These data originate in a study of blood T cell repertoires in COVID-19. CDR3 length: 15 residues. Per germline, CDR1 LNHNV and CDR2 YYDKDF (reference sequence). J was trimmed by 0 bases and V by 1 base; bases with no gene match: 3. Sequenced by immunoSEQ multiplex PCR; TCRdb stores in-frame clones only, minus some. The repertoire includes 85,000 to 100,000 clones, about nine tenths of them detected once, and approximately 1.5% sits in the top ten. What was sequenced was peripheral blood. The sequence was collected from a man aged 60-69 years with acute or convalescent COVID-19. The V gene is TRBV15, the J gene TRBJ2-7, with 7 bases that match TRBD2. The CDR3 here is CATSRGGGGSYEQYF. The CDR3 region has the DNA TGTGCCACCAGCAGAGGGGGCGGGGGCTCCTACGAGCAGTACTTC.